The entry below describes one T cell receptor (beta chain). These data belong to a study of patients and donors after allogeneic stem cell transplantation. TCRdb analysed the RT-PCR reads with MiXCR anew, one entry per CDR3 protein. In the table there are around 2,000 distinct CDR3 sequences, roughly 29% of which are singletons. Germline CDR1 and CDR2: SGHNT and YENEEA. The CDR3 length is 14 residues. V lost 5 bases, J lost 9 bases, and 11 bases stayed unmatched. The chain carries TRBV11-3 and TRBJ2-5; TRBD1 matches 8 bases. The sequenced material came from blood, either unsorted or a sorted T cell fraction (not recorded which). The origin of this receptor is a human donor who was either an allogeneic HSCT recipient or a stem cell or donor lymphocyte infusion donor (not recorded which). It is not recorded whose cells these are; they may come from a transplant donor. CDR3 nucleotide sequence: TGTGCCAGCAGCCCCGGGGACAGGTCACCGGCCCAGTACTTC. This sequence encodes CASSPGDRSPAQYF.